The 23 T cell receptor beta chains in this list originate from one sample, sequenced in a study of blood T cell repertoires in COVID-19 (dated by TCRdb to the early 2020s). The method was the immunoSEQ multiplex PCR assay. TCRdb mirrors the immuneACCESS table, restricted to in-frame sequences. Some clones are absent from its copies; in checked studies, under half trace to an unresolved V gene, and the reason for the others is unknown. The sample table records fewer than 250,000 clones; about nine tenths of these occur just once. The top ten hold roughly 0.69% of the sample. The specimen sequenced was peripheral blood. All receptors derive from a man aged 35-49 years with acute or convalescent COVID-19.

This chain connects TRBV3-1 (or the pseudogene TRBV3-2) to TRBJ2-5; 9 bases fit TRBD2. V shed 4 bases and J 1 base; nucleotides not matched to a gene: 7. This CDR3 region has 16 residues. Germline V CDR1 and CDR2: LGHDT, YNNKEL (reference sequence). The CDR3 nucleotides are TGTGCCAGCAGCCCTTACCTAGCGGGGACCCAAGAGACCCAGTACTTC. It translates to CASSPYLAGTQETQYF.

The gene calls are TRBV27 and TRBJ2-3; 11 bases are a match to TRBD2. Losses at the gene ends were 3 bases for V and 13 bases for J; bases not matched to a gene: 12. CDR1 and CDR2 from the germline V gene are MNHEY and SMNVEV (reference sequence). CDR3 length: 15 residues. The DNA of the CDR3 is TGTGCCAGCAGTTTCCCGCCTACGACTAGCGGGGAGGAGTATTTT. This sequence encodes CASSFPPTTSGEEYF.

J is TRBJ1-1 and V is TRBV19; 7 positions agree with TRBD1. The V segment lost 7 bases and the J segment 9 bases; nucleotides outside the gene matches: 5. Looked up from germline, CDR1 is LNHDA and CDR2 is SQIVND (reference sequence). The CDR3 is made up of 11 amino acids. CDR3 protein: CASTGDRKAFF. CDR3 coding DNA: TGTGCCAGTACCGGGGACAGAAAAGCTTTCTTT.

This chain connects TRBV7-2 to TRBJ1-2, with 11 bases matching TRBD1. From germline, CDR1 is SGHTA and CDR2 FQGNSA. The CDR3 runs to 16 residues. Trimming removed 5 bases from V and 3 bases from J; junction bases left unmatched: 8. Here the CDR3 reads CASSLGGQGVDYGYTF. The CDR3 DNA reads TGTGCCAGCAGCCTAGGGGGACAGGGGGTGGACTATGGCTACACCTTC. Variable domain in full (rest from reference TRBV7-2 and TRBJ1-2): GAGVSQSPSNKVTEKGKDVELRCDPISGHTALYWYRQSLGQGLEFLIYFQGNSAPDKSGLPSDRFSAERTGGSVSTLTIQRTQQEDSAVYLCASSLGGQGVDYGYTFGSGTRLTVV.

This chain links TRBV5-4 with TRBJ2-1, with 8 bases identical to TRBD1. Trimming removed 7 bases from V and 3 bases from J; junction bases left unmatched: 6. The germline gives CDR1 SGHNT, CDR2 YYREEE (reference sequence). The CDR3 runs to 14 residues. This CDR3 reads CASLPGQDYNEQFF. The CDR3 DNA follows: TGTGCCAGCTTACCGGGACAGGACTACAATGAGCAGTTCTTC.

The chain joins TRBV11-2 to TRBJ2-5; 12 positions match TRBD1. From germline, CDR1 is SGHAT and CDR2 FQNNGV. With 5 bases clipped from V and 5 bases from J, the junction kept 12 bases outside the gene matches. The CDR3 has 17 amino acids. Here the CDR3 reads CASSTRMGQGARETQYF. DNA of the CDR3: TGTGCCAGCAGCACTAGGATGGGACAGGGGGCGCGGGAGACCCAGTACTTC.

There are a few counts of this clone. The J gene is TRBJ2-7, the V gene TRBV10-3; TRBD1 matches 10 bases. The J segment lost 3 bases and the V segment lost 3 bases, leaving 8 bases of the junction unmatched. Germline lookup yields CDR1 ENHRY and CDR2 SYGVKD. The CDR3 sequence is 16 residues long. In DNA, the CDR3 is TGTGCCATCAGTGATCCCGTGGACAGGGGGTTCTACGAGCAGTACTTC. Its protein product is CAISDPVDRGFYEQYF.

This clone was seen a few times. V gene TRBV21-1 combines with J gene TRBJ2-1; the DNA was not used to check the table's D call, TRBD2. TRBV21-1 is a pseudogene locus. This CDR3 region has 16 residues. The CDR3 DNA sequence: TGTGCCAGCAGCAAAGGGGAGGGGGGACCGGGGAATGAGCAGTTCTTC. It encodes CASSKGEGGPGNEQFF.

The chain uses TRBV27 and TRBJ2-4, with 11 bases that match TRBD2. V lost 5 bases and J lost 2; bases outside the gene matches: 8. The CDR3 covers 17 residues. CDR1 and CDR2 (germline): MNHEY, SMNVEV (reference sequence). The CDR3 spells CASSPRLAGSTKNIQYF. The CDR3 DNA follows: TGTGCCAGCAGTCCCCGACTAGCGGGAAGTACCAAAAACATTCAGTACTTC.

This clone was detected only once. The J gene is TRBJ2-3, the V gene TRBV7-9; 9 positions agree with TRBD2. V gave up 11 bases and J gave up 1 base; unmatched junction bases: 4. Germline V gene data show CDR1 as SEHNR and CDR2 as FQNEAQ (reference sequence). There are 13 residues in the CDR3. As DNA, the CDR3 is TGTGCCTTACGGACTAGCGGCACAGATACGCAGTATTTT. Residues: CALRTSGTDTQYF.

The gene calls are TRBV14 and TRBJ1-1; D is ambiguous. Looked up from germline, CDR1 is SGHDN and CDR2 is FVKESK. The CDR3 is 13 residues long. Trimming removed 4 bases from V and 4 bases from J, with 10 bases in between. The DNA for the CDR3 is TGTGCCAGCAGCCTTTACACGGGCACTGAAGCTTTCTTT. Protein: CASSLYTGTEAFF.

This clone was detected only once. V and J are TRBV18 and TRBJ1-2; 7 positions match TRBD1. This CDR3 comprises 15 residues. The V segment lost 3 bases and the J segment 2 bases; nucleotides outside the gene matches: 6. Germline CDR1 reads KGHSH; CDR2 reads LQKENI. CDR3 sequence (DNA): TGTGCCAGCTCACCGCCGACAGGGCTAAACTATGGCTACACCTTC. Translated, it gives CASSPPTGLNYGYTF.

This clone has more than one count but fewer than ten. J is TRBJ1-2 and V is TRBV28, with 7 nucleotides matching TRBD1. The CDR3 runs to 13 residues. Germline CDR1 and CDR2: MDHEN and SYDVKM. V dropped 5 bases and J dropped 5; count of bases not matched to a gene: 5. The CDR3 nucleotides are TGTGCCAGCAGTGCACCGGGACAGTATGGCTACACCTTC. This encodes CASSAPGQYGYTF.

The rearrangement joins TRBV2 to TRBJ2-7; 9 nucleotides match TRBD1. Trimming cost V 6 bases and J 0 bases; bases outside gene matches: 6. CDR1 and CDR2 from the germline V gene are SNHLY and FYNNEI. This CDR3 has 15 amino acids. The CDR3: CASRDRGISSYEQYF. Here the CDR3 DNA reads TGTGCCAGCAGGGACAGGGGTATTAGCTCCTACGAGCAGTACTTC.

This rearrangement joins TRBV19 to TRBJ1-1; 9 bases match TRBD1. Germline-derived CDR1 and CDR2 are LNHDA and SQIVND (reference sequence). Unmatched junction bases numbered 9, after V lost 5 bases and J lost 5 bases. CDR3 length equals 15 residues. CDR3 protein: CASSWPGQGVTEAFF. The CDR3 DNA is TGTGCCAGTAGTTGGCCGGGACAGGGCGTAACTGAAGCTTTCTTT.

The chain links TRBV6-1 to TRBJ2-7; 7 nucleotides match TRBD2. V lost 5 bases to trimming and J lost 2 bases; unmatched junction nucleotides: 12. Germline V gene data show CDR1 as MNHNS and CDR2 as SASEGT. The CDR3 has 16 amino acids. As DNA, the CDR3 is TGTGCCAGCAGTCAAGGGGAGGGGTATAGCGCCTACGAGCAGTACTTC. Amino acid sequence: CASSQGEGYSAYEQYF.

V and J are TRBV7-9 and TRBJ2-5; 11 bases line up with TRBD2. Trimming cost V 8 bases and J 5 bases; bases outside gene matches: 16. Germline values: CDR1 SEHNR, CDR2 FQNEAQ (reference sequence). The CDR3 extends over 17 amino acids. The DNA of the CDR3 is TGTGCCAGCTACCCGGGGACTAGCGGAGCTCTTCGGGAGACCCAGTACTTC. Translating it yields CASYPGTSGALRETQYF.

The chain links TRBV27 to TRBJ2-7, with 8 positions matching TRBD1. After removal of 5 bases from V and 7 bases from J, the junction contained 13 bases not matched to a gene. This CDR3 is built from 15 residues. Germline CDR1 reads MNHEY; CDR2 reads SMNVEV (reference sequence). This chain's CDR3 is CASSLSDRVKGEQYF. Here the CDR3 DNA reads TGTGCCAGCAGTCTCTCGGACAGGGTGAAGGGAGAGCAGTACTTC.

This chain joins TRBV2 and TRBJ1-5, with 10 bases matching TRBD1. Trimming took 6 bases from V and 1 from J; bases not matched to a gene: 6. CDR1 and CDR2 (germline): SNHLY, FYNNEI. The CDR3 consists of 16 residues. CDR3 nucleotides: TGTGCCAGCAGGGGATGGACAGGGGGAAGCAATCAGCCCCAGCATTTT. Its protein product is CASRGWTGGSNQPQHF. The whole variable domain, filled in from reference TRBV2 and TRBJ1-5, reads EPEVTQTPSHQVTQMGQEVILRCVPISNHLYFYWYRQILGQKVEFLVSFYNNEISEKSEIFDDQFSVERPDGSNFTLKIRSTKLEDSAMYFCASRGWTGGSNQPQHFGDGTRLSIL.

The gene calls are TRBV18 and TRBJ1-1; D might be TRBD1 (6 bases). The germline V and J ends were trimmed by 4 bases and 0 bases, with 15 bases remaining between them. The CDR3 is 16 residues long. Germline V gives CDR1 KGHSH, CDR2 LQKENI. The CDR3 coding sequence is TGTGCCAGCTCACAGGGGGAAGGGATCATGAACACTGAAGCTTTCTTT. This gives the protein CASSQGEGIMNTEAFF.

The chain links TRBV7-6 to TRBJ2-7; 12 bases agree with TRBD1. The junction had 6 bases not matched to a gene; V was cut back by 6 bases and J by 3 bases. Germline assignment: CDR1 SGHVS and CDR2 FNYEAQ. This CDR3 region has 15 residues. For the CDR3, the DNA is TGTGCCAGCAGTCCCGGGACAGGGGGCCACTACGAGCAGTACTTC. This sequence encodes CASSPGTGGHYEQYF.

In DNA form, the CDR3 reads TGTGCCACCCAACACCAGGACTACGAGCAGTACTTC. This encodes CATQHQDYEQYF. The chain is built from TRBV6-5 and TRBJ2-7; D remains unclear. CDR3 length: 12 residues. The germline CDR1 and CDR2 sequences are MNHEY and SVGAGI. V lost 10 bases, J lost 3 bases, and 13 bases lay in between.

This sequence joins TRBV7-2 and TRBJ1-4, with D unresolved. V shed 1 base and J shed 6 bases, with 12 bases lying between them. The CDR3 is 15 residues long. CDR1 and CDR2 from the germline V gene are SGHTA and FQGNSA. CDR3 DNA sequence: TGTGCCAGCAGCTTAGTGGCCAGGTTCGATGAAAAACTGTTTTTT. It is translated as CASSLVARFDEKLFF.